The subject of this entry is one T cell receptor beta chain. Antigen specificity is unknown. The sample is drawn from a study of cytomegalovirus exposure and HLA in healthy donors. Study-level findings and limits: Confirmation was obtained in vitro that a few CMV-associated chains are specific for CMV antigens. The study listed some 160 cytomegalovirus-associated TCR beta chains. First-cohort TCR clusters tended to co-occur in the roughly 120 validation repertoires, a later analysis found.

Generated by immunoSEQ multiplex PCR, the TCRdb table keeps only in-frame clones and is missing some. In the table there are tens of thousands of clones, about 96% of which are singletons. The validation cohort, a group of over a hundred subjects, included the donors and was separate from the roughly 600-subject first cohort. Losses at the gene ends were 8 bases for V and 7 bases for J; bases not matched to a gene: 16. The germline V gene has CDR1 MDHEN and CDR2 SYDVKM. This CDR3 is built from 15 residues. The sequencing sample was made of PBMCs. This receptor was identified in a young woman in good health and CMV-seronegative. This rearrangement joins TRBV28 to TRBJ1-2; 7 bases fit TRBD1. This CDR3 reads CASATGQAGWSGYTF. CDR3 bases: TGTGCCAGCGCGACAGGGCAAGCCGGCTGGAGTGGCTACACCTTC.